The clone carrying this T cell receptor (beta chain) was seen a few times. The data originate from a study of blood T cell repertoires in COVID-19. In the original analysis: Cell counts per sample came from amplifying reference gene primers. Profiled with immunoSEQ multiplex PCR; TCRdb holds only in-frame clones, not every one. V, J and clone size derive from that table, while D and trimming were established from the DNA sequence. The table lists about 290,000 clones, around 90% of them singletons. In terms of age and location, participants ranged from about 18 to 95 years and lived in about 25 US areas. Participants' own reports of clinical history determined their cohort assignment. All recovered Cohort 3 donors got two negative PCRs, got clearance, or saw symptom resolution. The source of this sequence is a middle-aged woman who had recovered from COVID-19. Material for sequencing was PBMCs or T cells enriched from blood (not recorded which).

The CDR3 region has the DNA TGTGCCAGCAGCACCCCCATCAACGCCGGGACAGGGGTTTGGGAGACCCAGTACTTC. Amino acid sequence: CASSTPINAGTGVWETQYF. V usage is TRBV9 and J usage is TRBJ2-5; TRBD1 agrees at 10 bases. The V gene end was trimmed by 4 bases and the J gene end by 5 bases; junction bases not matched to a gene: 20. Germline V gene data show CDR1 as SGDLS and CDR2 as YYNGEE. This CDR3 spans 19 amino acids.